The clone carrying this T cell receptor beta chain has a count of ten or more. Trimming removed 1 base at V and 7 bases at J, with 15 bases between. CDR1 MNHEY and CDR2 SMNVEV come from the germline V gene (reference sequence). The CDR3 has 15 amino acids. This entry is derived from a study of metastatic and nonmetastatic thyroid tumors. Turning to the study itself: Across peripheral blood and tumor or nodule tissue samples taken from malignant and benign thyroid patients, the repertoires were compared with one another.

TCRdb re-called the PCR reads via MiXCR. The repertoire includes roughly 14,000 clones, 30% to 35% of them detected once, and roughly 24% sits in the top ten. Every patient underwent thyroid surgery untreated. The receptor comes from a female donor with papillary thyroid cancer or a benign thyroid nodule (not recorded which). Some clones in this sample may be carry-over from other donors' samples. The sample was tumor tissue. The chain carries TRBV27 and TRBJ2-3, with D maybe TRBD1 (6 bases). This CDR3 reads CASSLLGQGRNTQYF. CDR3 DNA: TGTGCCAGCAGTTTATTGGGGCAGGGGCGAAATACGCAGTATTTT.